This T cell receptor beta chain was found in a study of cytomegalovirus exposure and HLA in healthy donors. The CDR3 is made up of 12 amino acids. V gave up 4 bases and J gave up 4 bases, with 8 bases separating them. Germline CDR1 reads SGHDT; CDR2 reads YYEEEE. The PCR used 60 Vbeta and 13 Jbeta primers. Repertoires were generated with immunoSEQ multiplex PCR, while TCRdb's copy carries only in-frame clones and drops some. The sample lists roughly 190,000 clones; around four fifths were seen once. This rearrangement joins TRBV5-6 to TRBJ1-2; weak D call: TRBD1 (5 bases). The specimen sequenced was PBMCs. This TCR was sampled from a man in his forties in good health and CMV-seropositive. CDR3 coding DNA: TGTGCCAGCAGCAAGACAGTCTATGGCTACACCTTC. Translation gives CASSKTVYGYTF.